The clone carrying this TCR beta chain has only one observation. No antigen is known for it. This record comes from a study of memory CD4+ T cells and cytomegalovirus serostatus. On the study more broadly: Of the healthy Belgian adults, several were CMV seropositive and around 22 seronegative. Study outcomes and limitations: The CMV-associated TCR signature appears largely within the CD4+ memory repertoire. About two fifths of the roughly 150 known CMV-associated TCRbeta sequences appeared in CD4+ memory.

Single viable CD3+CD4+CD8-CD45RO+ cells were sorted as the memory CD4+ T cells. In the authors' workflow: Out-of-frame sequences were removed, leaving a few million distinct TCRbeta sequences. The method was immunoSEQ multiplex PCR; TCRdb's version includes in-frame clones alone and lacks a portion of them. That table gives V, J and clone size, and the DNA gave D and trimming. Here the sample spans around 88,000 clones, 80% being singletons. Trimming took 7 bases from V and 4 from J, leaving 13 bases between them. The CDR3 is 14 residues long. Germline lookup yields CDR1 MDHEN and CDR2 SYDVKM. The sequenced sample consisted of memory CD4+ T cells from blood. This chain joins TRBV28 and TRBJ1-4, with D possibly TRBD1 on 6 matching bases. The source of this sequence is an adult in good health and CMV-seropositive. DNA of the CDR3: TGTGCCAGCAACCACAGGGCGATTAATGAAAAACTGTTTTTT. Its translation is CASNHRAINEKLFF.